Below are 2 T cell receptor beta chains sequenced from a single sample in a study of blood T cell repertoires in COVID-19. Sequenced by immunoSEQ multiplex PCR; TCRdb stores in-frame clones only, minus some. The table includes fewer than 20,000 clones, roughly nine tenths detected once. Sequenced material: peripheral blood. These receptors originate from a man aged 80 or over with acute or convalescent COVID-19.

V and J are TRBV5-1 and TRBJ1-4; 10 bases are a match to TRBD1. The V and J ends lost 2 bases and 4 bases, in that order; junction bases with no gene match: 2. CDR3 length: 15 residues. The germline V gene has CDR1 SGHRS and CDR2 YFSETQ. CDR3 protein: CASSFGDRGNEKLFF. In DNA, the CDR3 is TGCGCCAGCAGCTTTGGGGACAGGGGTAATGAAAAACTGTTTTTT.

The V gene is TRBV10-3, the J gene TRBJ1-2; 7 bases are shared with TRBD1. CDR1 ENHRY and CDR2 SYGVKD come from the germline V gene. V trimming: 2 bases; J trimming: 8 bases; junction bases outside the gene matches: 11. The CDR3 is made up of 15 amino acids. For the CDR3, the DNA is TGTGCCATCAGTGAGCTTGTTACAGGGGAACGGGGCTACACCTTC. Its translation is CAISELVTGERGYTF.